Below, 26 T cell receptor beta chains from the same sample are listed, as sequenced in a study of cytomegalovirus exposure and HLA in healthy donors. PCR primers comprised 60 Vbeta and 13 Jbeta primers. Some clones are missing from TCRdb's copy, which holds only in-frame ones; the method was immunoSEQ multiplex PCR. In the table there are 85,000 to 90,000 clones, roughly 80% of which are singletons. Sequencing was carried out using PBMCs. The receptors derive from a man aged 25 to 40 in good health and CMV-seropositive.

This rearrangement joins TRBV6-6 to TRBJ2-1; 9 positions agree with TRBD2. With V trimmed by 3 bases and J by 9 bases, 9 bases remained unmatched. The germline gives CDR1 MNHNY, CDR2 SVGAGI (reference sequence). The CDR3 loop spans 15 amino acids. CDR3 DNA sequence: TGTGCCAGCAGTTATTTAGCGGGGGACGGAGGTGAGCAGTTCTTC. It codes for CASSYLAGDGGEQFF.

The chain combines TRBV2 with TRBJ2-7; TRBD1 is a possible D gene (5 bases). Trimming took 7 bases from V and 1 from J, leaving 8 bases between them. This CDR3 is built from 12 residues. CDR1 and CDR2 from the germline V gene are SNHLY and FYNNEI. The CDR3 DNA sequence: TGTGCCAGCACAGGGTCATCCTACGAGCAGTACTTC. It encodes CASTGSSYEQYF.

The genes are TRBV29-1 and TRBJ2-7; 7 positions match TRBD1. The CDR3 is made up of 14 amino acids. V gave up 4 bases and J gave up 3 bases; unmatched junction bases: 9. CDR1 and CDR2 (germline): SQVTM, ANQGSEA. CDR3 bases: TGCAGCGTTGGCCAGGGGGTACCCAACTACGAGCAGTACTTC. Amino acids: CSVGQGVPNYEQYF.

The chain recombines TRBV7-8 with TRBJ2-1, with 8 bases identical to TRBD1. The CDR3 runs 16 residues. The germline gives CDR1 SGHVS, CDR2 FQNEAQ. The V and J ends lost 3 bases and 6 bases, in that order; junction bases with no gene match: 10. The CDR3 coding sequence is TGTGCCAGCAGCTTTTCTCCAGGGGGCCCCTCCAATGAGCAGTTCTTC. Amino acid sequence: CASSFSPGGPSNEQFF. Complete variable domain (other parts from reference TRBV7-8 and TRBJ2-1): GAGVSQSPRYKVAKRGQDVALRCDPISGHVSLFWYQQALGQGPEFLTYFQNEAQLDKSGLPSDRFFAERPEGSVSTLKIQRTQQEDSAVYLCASSFSPGGPSNEQFFGPGTRLTVL.

The V and J genes are TRBV18 and TRBJ2-5; no definite D call. Trimming took 6 bases from V and 5 from J, leaving 16 bases between them. Germline V gene data show CDR1 as KGHSH and CDR2 as LQKENI. The CDR3 consists of 14 residues. The CDR3 sequence: CASSQDNAMETQYF. For the CDR3, the DNA is TGTGCCAGCTCCCAAGACAACGCTATGGAGACCCAGTACTTC.

The chain carries TRBV27 and TRBJ2-5; 7 nucleotides align to TRBD2. The J call may not be correct, given that the DNA end is closer to TRBJ2-7. The CDR3 runs 14 residues. The germline V gene encodes CDR1 MNHEY and CDR2 SMNVEV (reference sequence). The CDR3 loop is CASSPGLHSYEQYF. CDR3 coding DNA: TGTGCCAGCAGCCCGGGACTACATTCCTACGAGCAGTACTTC.

The chain uses TRBV28 and TRBJ2-2; 10 bases agree with TRBD1. This CDR3 spans 13 amino acids. CDR1 MDHEN and CDR2 SYDVKM come from the germline V gene. V trimming: 9 bases; J trimming: 8 bases; junction bases outside the gene matches: 6. The DNA for the CDR3 is TGTGCCAGTCTGGACAGGGGGAGAGGGGAGCTGTTTTTT. This gives the protein CASLDRGRGELFF.

V and J are TRBV6-6 and TRBJ2-7, with D uncertain. The germline V gene has CDR1 MNHNY and CDR2 SVGAGI (reference sequence). The CDR3 runs to 15 residues. The V gene lost 0 bases and the J gene lost 0 bases, with 9 bases spanning the gap. CDR3 protein: CASSYSAVLSYEQYF. The CDR3 DNA sequence: TGTGCCAGCAGTTACTCTGCGGTCCTCTCCTACGAGCAGTACTTC.

As DNA, the CDR3 is TGTGCCAGCAGTTGGACTAGACAAGAGACCCAGTACTTC. Protein sequence: CASSWTRQETQYF. V and J are TRBV5-6 and TRBJ2-5, with 7 positions matching TRBD2. The CDR3 is 13 residues long. The J segment lost 2 bases and the V segment lost 5 bases, leaving 3 bases of the junction unmatched. From germline, CDR1 is SGHDT and CDR2 YYEEEE.

This chain uses TRBV11-2 with TRBJ1-1, with 7 nucleotides matching TRBD1. The CDR3 extends over 16 amino acids. CDR1 is SGHAT and CDR2 is FQNNGV in the germline V gene. V was pared by 0 bases and J by 4 bases, with 8 bases of the junction left unmatched. The CDR3 coding sequence is TGTGCCAGCAGCTTAGACCCTACAGGGGTAGCCACTGAAGCTTTCTTT. This encodes CASSLDPTGVATEAFF.

V is TRBV30 and J is TRBJ1-3; TRBD1 is a possible D gene (5 bases). Germline CDR1 GTSNPN, CDR2 SVGIG (reference sequence). The CDR3 contains 13 residues. CDR3 amino acids: CAMNPGFGNTIYF. The CDR3 bases are TGTGCTATGAACCCAGGGTTCGGAAACACCATATATTTT.

This clone was counted a few times. The V gene is TRBV7-8, the J gene TRBJ2-2, with a weak D call TRBD1 (5 bases). The germline V and J ends were trimmed by 4 bases and 2 bases, with 29 bases remaining between them. The V gene's germline CDR1 is SGHVS and CDR2 FQNEAQ. The CDR3 covers 21 residues. CDR3 coding DNA: TGTGCCAGCAGCTCCGACCAGGTTTTCGTAGAAGGGGAACCCAACACCGGGGAGCTGTTTTTT. Protein: CASSSDQVFVEGEPNTGELFF.

This sequence joins TRBV7-9 and TRBJ1-1, with a weak D call TRBD1 (5 bases). CDR1 SEHNR and CDR2 FQNEAQ come from the germline V gene (reference sequence). The CDR3 sequence is 10 residues long. Trimming left V 10 bases short and J 4 bases short, with 7 bases between. CDR3 amino acids: CATQGTEAFF. The DNA for the CDR3 is TGTGCCACCCAGGGCACTGAAGCTTTCTTT.

The chain uses TRBV5-1 and TRBJ1-2, with TRBD1 matching over 9 bases. This CDR3 spans 15 amino acids. Germline V gives CDR1 SGHRS, CDR2 YFSETQ. V lost 0 bases, J lost 7 bases, and 7 bases stayed unmatched. Here the CDR3 DNA reads TGCGCCAGCAGCTTGGAGGCGGGACAGGGTGGTGGCTACACCTTC. It yields the protein CASSLEAGQGGGYTF.

V usage is TRBV7-9 and J usage is TRBJ2-7; D ambiguous. The CDR3 runs to 15 residues. V dropped 5 bases and J dropped 10 bases, with 24 bases sitting between them. Germline CDR1 is SEHNR and CDR2 is FQNEAQ (reference sequence). For the CDR3, the DNA is TGTGCCAGCAGCCCCCCTGTTGGGCTCACAAGCCATCAGTACTTC. Amino acid sequence: CASSPPVGLTSHQYF.

The V gene is TRBV9, the J gene TRBJ2-3; TRBD2 aligns across 8 bases. There are 17 residues in the CDR3. V gave up 5 bases and J gave up 0 bases; unmatched junction bases: 11. Germline assignment: CDR1 SGDLS and CDR2 YYNGEE. DNA for the CDR3: TGTGCCAGCAGTCTCCGGGGGGGGTTCCTTAGCACAGATACGCAGTATTTT. Its translation: CASSLRGGFLSTDTQYF.

J is TRBJ1-3 and V is TRBV7-8; D remains unclear. From germline, CDR1 is SGHVS and CDR2 FQNEAQ. The CDR3 extends over 15 amino acids. Between the trimmed V and J ends, which lost 0 bases and 0 bases, there was a span of 6 bases. CDR3 protein: CASSLAIASGNTIYF. The CDR3 DNA sequence: TGTGCCAGCAGCTTAGCGATAGCCTCTGGAAACACCATATATTTT.

V and J are TRBV5-1 and TRBJ2-2; tentatively, D is TRBD2 (6 bases). Between the trimmed V and J ends, which lost 0 bases and 2 bases, there was a span of 11 bases. The CDR3 is 16 amino acids. Germline loops: CDR1 SGHRS, CDR2 YFSETQ. The CDR3 region is CASSLEAGLNTGELFF. DNA for the CDR3: TGCGCCAGCAGCTTGGAAGCGGGTCTCAACACCGGGGAGCTGTTTTTT. Using reference TRBV5-1 and TRBJ2-2 for the parts outside the CDR3, the full variable domain is KAGVTQTPRYLIKTRGQQVTLSCSPISGHRSVSWYQQTPGQGLQFLFEYFSETQRNKGNFPGRFSGRQFSNSRSEMNVSTLELGDSALYLCASSLEAGLNTGELFFGEGSRLTVL.

The rearrangement joins TRBV19 to TRBJ2-2, with 8 bases that match TRBD1. Germline CDR1 reads LNHDA; CDR2 reads SQIVND (reference sequence). After removal of 6 bases from V and 4 bases from J, the junction contained 10 bases not matched to a gene. The CDR3 has 16 residues. The CDR3 is CASRIKQGVGTGELFF. CDR3 DNA sequence: TGTGCCAGTAGGATAAAACAGGGGGTGGGCACCGGGGAGCTGTTTTTT.

Written as DNA, the CDR3 is TGTGCCTGGAGTGTACAGGGGAGGTACGGTGGCTACACCTTC. Translated, it gives CAWSVQGRYGGYTF. The chain recombines TRBV30 with TRBJ1-2, with 7 nucleotides matching TRBD1. Germline CDR1 GTSNPN, CDR2 SVGIG (reference sequence). V gave up 0 bases and J gave up 7 bases; unmatched junction bases: 8. The CDR3 has 14 amino acids.

This clone was detected only once. The V gene is TRBV30, the J gene TRBJ2-3, with TRBD2 as a possible D gene (6 bases). This CDR3 region has 15 residues. Trimming took off 2 bases at V and 0 bases at J, with 12 bases between the two ends. The V gene's germline CDR1 is GTSNPN and CDR2 SVGIG (reference sequence). In DNA, the CDR3 is TGTGCCTGGAGTTCGGGAGCTTCTAGCACAGATACGCAGTATTTT. This sequence encodes CAWSSGASSTDTQYF.

This chain connects TRBV19 to TRBJ2-7; TRBD1 agrees at 8 bases. V dropped 3 bases and J dropped 2; count of bases not matched to a gene: 3. The CDR3 has 14 amino acids. Germline CDR1 and CDR2: LNHDA and SQIVND (reference sequence). In nucleotides, the CDR3 is TGTGCCAGTAGTATCGGACAGGGCACCTACGAGCAGTACTTC. It codes for CASSIGQGTYEQYF.

The rearrangement uses TRBV9 and TRBJ2-1; tentatively, D is TRBD2 (7 bases). Germline V gene sequence: CDR1 SGDLS, CDR2 YYNGEE. The CDR3 extends over 15 amino acids. V lost 0 bases and J lost 5, with 12 bases in between. The CDR3 is CASSVGGGADNEQFF. Written as DNA, the CDR3 is TGTGCCAGCAGCGTAGGGGGGGGCGCAGACAATGAGCAGTTCTTC.

With regard to this clone: Different DNA sequences within this sample yield the same CDR3. V is TRBV19 and J is TRBJ1-1; no reliable D call. CDR1 is LNHDA, CDR2 SQIVND, per germline (reference sequence). CDR3 length equals 13 residues. V was pared by 3 bases and J by 1 base, with 6 bases between. This chain's CDR3 is CASSISGNTEAFF. CDR3 DNA: TGTGCCAGTAGTATCTCCGGGAACACTGAAGCTTTCTTT.

The rearrangement uses TRBV2 and TRBJ2-5, with D possibly being TRBD1 (5 bases). V was cut by 4 bases and J by 0 bases, with 15 bases left in between. Germline assignment: CDR1 SNHLY and CDR2 FYNNEI. The CDR3 spans 16 residues. The CDR3 sequence: CASSGAPGNYQETQYF. CDR3 nucleotides: TGTGCCAGCAGTGGAGCCCCAGGGAACTACCAAGAGACCCAGTACTTC.

V usage is TRBV2 and J usage is TRBJ2-3, with TRBD2 identical over 10 bases. Germline V gene lookup returns CDR1 SNHLY and CDR2 FYNNEI. V gave up 2 bases and J gave up 5 bases; unmatched junction bases: 7. The CDR3 has 16 residues. CDR3 loop: CASSELSGGAGDTQYF. The CDR3 DNA sequence: TGTGCCAGCAGTGAATTGAGCGGGGGGGCCGGAGATACGCAGTATTTT.